One and the same sample provided the 25 T cell receptor beta chains below, sequenced in a study of T cells after yellow fever vaccination. TCRdb redid the calling of the 5' RACE reads with MiXCR, one entry per CDR3 protein. The sample yields about 69,000 distinct CDR3 sequences, around 6.2% seen once. This material consisted of CD4+ T cells sorted from PBMCs, taken approximately 15 days after the first yellow fever vaccination. These receptors all come from a man aged 18 to 29 who received the YFV17D yellow fever vaccine.

This clonotype was picked up a small number of times. J is TRBJ2-2 and V is TRBV20-1, with D uncertain. The V gene's germline CDR1 is DFQATT and CDR2 SNEGSKA (reference sequence). The CDR3 extends over 15 amino acids. Between the trimmed V and J ends, which lost 4 bases and 3 bases, there was a span of 15 bases. The CDR3 region is CSAKVPGMDTGELFF. The CDR3 DNA reads TGCAGTGCTAAGGTTCCTGGGATGGACACCGGGGAGCTGTTTTTT.

This clonotype came up many times. This chain uses TRBV4-1 with TRBJ2-2, with D maybe TRBD2 (5 bases). Trimming pared 1 base from V and 0 bases from J, leaving 9 bases between. This CDR3 spans 16 amino acids. The germline V gene encodes CDR1 MGHRA and CDR2 YSYEKL. As DNA, the CDR3 is TGCGCCAGCAGCCAAGGATTGAGGGCGAACACCGGGGAGCTGTTTTTT. Its translation is CASSQGLRANTGELFF.

This clonotype was recorded many times. This rearrangement joins TRBV7-2 to TRBJ1-4, with 7 bases aligning to TRBD1. The CDR3 totals 16 residues. In germline, CDR1 is SGHTA, CDR2 FQGNSA. V lost 3 bases, J lost 8 bases, and 12 bases stayed unmatched. This CDR3 reads CASSLGVTGRVEKLFF. Written as DNA, the CDR3 is TGTGCCAGCAGCTTGGGCGTGACAGGGCGAGTGGAAAAACTGTTTTTT. Drawing the rest from reference TRBV7-2 and TRBJ1-4, the complete variable domain is GAGVSQSPSNKVTEKGKDVELRCDPISGHTALYWYRQSLGQGLEFLIYFQGNSAPDKSGLPSDRFSAERTGGSVSTLTIQRTQQEDSAVYLCASSLGVTGRVEKLFFGSGTQLSVL.

At least ten counts were recorded for this clonotype. This chain connects TRBV2 to TRBJ2-2; 8 positions agree with TRBD1. The CDR3 is 15 amino acids. Trimming at V came to 6 bases and at J to 0 bases, leaving 3 bases not matched to a gene. The germline V gene has CDR1 SNHLY and CDR2 FYNNEI. The CDR3 sequence: CASSRTGTNTGELFF. The CDR3, as DNA: TGTGCCAGCAGCAGGACAGGGACGAACACCGGGGAGCTGTTTTTT.

In its sample, this clonotype was seen many times. This chain uses TRBV27 with TRBJ2-5; a weak D match, TRBD1 (5 bases). CDR1 and CDR2 from the germline V gene are MNHEY and SMNVEV (reference sequence). This CDR3 has 13 amino acids. V was shortened by 3 bases and J by 4 bases, with 9 bases between the two germline ends. CDR3 residues: CASSFQGGETQYF. CDR3 bases: TGTGCCAGCAGTTTTCAGGGTGGAGAGACCCAGTACTTC.

In this sample, this clonotype turned up many times. The chain combines TRBV7-2 with TRBJ2-1; 10 positions match TRBD2. The CDR3 runs 15 residues. The J segment lost 2 bases and the V segment lost 5 bases, leaving 3 bases of the junction unmatched. Germline CDR1 reads SGHTA; CDR2 reads FQGNSA. CDR3 sequence (DNA): TGTGCCAGCAGCATAAGCGGGGGGGCCTACAATGAGCAGTTCTTC. This sequence encodes CASSISGGAYNEQFF.

This clonotype was counted ten times or more. The chain is built from TRBV20-1 and TRBJ2-5, with 8 bases that match TRBD2. The J segment lost 0 bases and the V segment lost 3 bases, leaving 6 bases of the junction unmatched. The germline V gene has CDR1 DFQATT and CDR2 SNEGSKA (reference sequence). The CDR3 totals 15 residues. CDR3: CSASLTSVYQETQYF. The CDR3 bases are TGCAGTGCTAGTTTGACTAGCGTTTACCAAGAGACCCAGTACTTC.

Regarding this clonotype: Being one base from a much bigger clone, this may be a read error. A read error is likely, as this CDR3 ends without the conserved phenylalanine or tryptophan. This chain links TRBV4-3 with TRBJ1-6; D not certain. Deletions cut 0 bases from V and 7 bases from J, with 22 bases between. The length of the CDR3 is 19 residues. Germline CDR1 reads LGHNA; CDR2 reads YSLEER. The CDR3 DNA is TGCGCCAGCAGCCAAGATTTGATTTCAACAGCAAAAGGGAATTCACCCCTCCACTAT. It yields the protein CASSQDLISTAKGNSPLHY.

This clonotype appeared many times. The chain combines TRBV7-3 with TRBJ2-1; no clear D gene. The CDR3 length is 12 residues. The V end lost 6 bases, the J end lost 7 bases, and 10 bases lay between the germline ends. The germline CDR1 and CDR2 sequences are SGHTA and FQGTGA. CDR3: CASSSVGNEQFF. The DNA of the CDR3 is TGTGCCAGCAGTTCCGTCGGGAATGAGCAGTTCTTC. The complete variable domain, with remaining parts taken from reference TRBV7-3 and TRBJ2-1, reads GAGVSQTPSNKVTEKGKYVELRCDPISGHTALYWYRQSLGQGPEFLIYFQGTGAADDSGLPNDRFFAVRPEGSVSTLKIQRTERGDSAVYLCASSSVGNEQFFGPGTRLTVL.

This clonotype has ten or more counts. This rearrangement joins TRBV12-3 or TRBV12-4 to TRBJ2-5; weak D call: TRBD1 (6 bases). V was pared by 0 bases and J by 5 bases, with 19 bases between. This CDR3 has 17 amino acids. The chain's CDR3 is CASSLADGSQGKETQYF. CDR3 sequence (DNA): TGTGCCAGCAGTTTAGCCGACGGTTCCCAGGGGAAGGAGACCCAGTACTTC.

This clonotype has just a few counts. The CDR3 sequence is CASSLVGSDNEKLFF. The CDR3 DNA reads as TGCGCCAGCAGCTTGGTTGGGTCTGATAATGAAAAACTGTTTTTT. This chain links TRBV5-1 with TRBJ1-4; D remains unclear. The CDR3 is made up of 15 amino acids. Germline V gene data show CDR1 as SGHRS and CDR2 as YFSETQ. Trimming took 0 bases from V and 4 from J, leaving 10 bases between them.

This clonotype has ten or more counts. V usage is TRBV12-3 or TRBV12-4 and J usage is TRBJ2-2, with D possibly being TRBD2 (5 bases). This CDR3 comprises 15 residues. V was trimmed by 2 bases and J by 5 bases, leaving 12 bases between them. CDR3 DNA: TGTGCCAGCAGTTTAATGACTACGAGGACCGGGGAGCTGTTTTTT. It translates to CASSLMTTRTGELFF.

This clonotype was counted at least ten times. The chain is built from TRBV14 and TRBJ1-6; D unclear. Trimming stripped 5 bases from V and 3 bases from J, with 2 bases between. The germline gives CDR1 SGHDN, CDR2 FVKESK. The CDR3 loop spans 12 amino acids. CDR3 loop: CASSYYNSPLHF. CDR3 nucleotides: TGTGCCAGCAGCTACTATAATTCACCCCTCCACTTT.

The V call is TRBV7-2, the J call TRBJ2-5; D is unresolved. The V gene lost 7 bases and the J gene lost 3 bases, with 18 bases spanning the gap. The CDR3 sequence is 15 residues long. Germline CDR1 and CDR2: SGHTA and FQGNSA. CDR3: CASTLVGTSKETQYF. The CDR3 coding sequence is TGTGCCAGCACCCTAGTCGGCACCTCCAAAGAGACCCAGTACTTC.

This clonotype came up many times. The rearrangement joins TRBV2 to TRBJ2-3, with a tentative D call TRBD2 (6 bases). The CDR3 covers 12 residues. The germline gives CDR1 SNHLY, CDR2 FYNNEI. The germline V and J ends were trimmed by 4 bases and 5 bases, with 7 bases remaining between them. The CDR3 reads CASSAGEDTQYF. The CDR3 nucleotides read TGTGCCAGCAGTGCGGGGGAAGATACGCAGTATTTT.

This clonotype was seen repeatedly, ten times or more. V is TRBV20-1 and J is TRBJ1-1; 8 nucleotides match TRBD1. The CDR3 contains 14 residues. The V and J ends lost 3 bases and 6 bases, in that order; junction bases with no gene match: 9. Germline lookup yields CDR1 DFQATT and CDR2 SNEGSKA (reference sequence). DNA for the CDR3: TGCAGTGCTAGGCCCGGACAGGGAGTTCCTGAAGCTTTCTTT. Its protein is CSARPGQGVPEAFF.

This clonotype was counted at least ten times. The chain joins TRBV5-6 to TRBJ2-1; no definite D call. CDR1 and CDR2 from the germline V gene are SGHDT and YYEEEE. This CDR3 region has 14 residues. The germline V and J ends were trimmed by 1 base and 4 bases, with 9 bases remaining between them. The CDR3 region is CASSLSWGYNEQFF. The CDR3 coding sequence is TGTGCCAGCAGCTTGTCGTGGGGATACAATGAGCAGTTCTTC.

This clonotype was counted ten times or more. The rearrangement joins TRBV7-3 to TRBJ2-2, with a tentative D call TRBD1 (5 bases). Trimming left V 4 bases short and J 1 base short, with 7 bases between. The CDR3 is made up of 14 amino acids. Germline CDR1 is SGHTA and CDR2 is FQGTGA. The CDR3 DNA reads TGTGCCAGCAGCTGGACACGGAACACCGGGGAGCTGTTTTTT. As protein: CASSWTRNTGELFF.

This clonotype has a handful of counts. This sequence joins TRBV20-1 and TRBJ2-4, with D perhaps given as TRBD1 or TRBD2 (7 bases each). With 6 bases removed from V and 3 bases from J, the gap between germline ends came to 24 bases. CDR1 is DFQATT, CDR2 SNEGSKA, per germline (reference sequence). The CDR3 totals 17 residues. For the CDR3, the DNA is TGCAGTGCCAGGGGGTGGGAGGGGGCTAGTGGCAAAAACATTCAGTACTTC. Translated, it gives CSARGWEGASGKNIQYF.

This clonotype was picked up many times. CDR3 nucleotides: TGCGCCAGCAGCTCACAGGGGGCGATGAACACTGAAGCTTTCTTT. Protein: CASSSQGAMNTEAFF. V usage is TRBV5-1 and J usage is TRBJ1-1; 9 bases match TRBD1. This CDR3 contains 15 residues. Per germline, CDR1 SGHRS and CDR2 YFSETQ. V dropped 3 bases and J dropped 0; count of bases not matched to a gene: 3.

At least ten counts were recorded for this clonotype. V usage is TRBV4-3 and J usage is TRBJ2-3; TRBD2 agrees at 8 bases. Germline V CDR1 and CDR2: LGHNA, YSLEER. The CDR3 extends over 17 amino acids. V lost 6 bases to trimming and J lost 4 bases; unmatched junction nucleotides: 15. In nucleotides, the CDR3 is TGCGCCAGCAGTCCCGCGGGAGGCGGCCGAGCGGCAGATACGCAGTATTTT. Translated: CASSPAGGGRAADTQYF.

This clonotype was counted ten times or more. The chain has TRBV5-1 and TRBJ2-2, with 11 positions matching TRBD2. Germline-derived CDR1 and CDR2 are SGHRS and YFSETQ. Unmatched junction bases numbered 3, after V lost 4 bases and J lost 4 bases. The CDR3 runs 15 residues. Here the CDR3 DNA reads TGCGCCAGCAGCACCCTAGCGGGGGGCACCGGGGAGCTGTTTTTT. It translates to CASSTLAGGTGELFF.

This clonotype showed up many times. The chain employs TRBV20-1 and TRBJ2-7, with TRBD2 matching 10 bases. V dropped 6 bases and J dropped 4; count of bases not matched to a gene: 9. Germline CDR1 reads DFQATT; CDR2 reads SNEGSKA (reference sequence). The CDR3 is 14 residues long. In DNA, the CDR3 is TGCAGTGCCCGTGGCGGAGCGGGGGGGTACGAGCAGTACTTC. Its protein product is CSARGGAGGYEQYF.

This clonotype was seen at least ten times. For the CDR3, the DNA is TGCGCCAGCAGACAGGGGGCGACGAACACCGGGGAGCTGTTTTTT. As protein: CASRQGATNTGELFF. The V and J genes are TRBV5-1 and TRBJ2-2; 9 nucleotides agree with TRBD1. The CDR3 extends over 15 amino acids. From germline, CDR1 is SGHRS and CDR2 YFSETQ. J lost 0 bases, V lost 5 bases, and 2 bases had no gene match. Looking up the rest from reference TRBV5-1 and TRBJ2-2 gives the full variable domain: KAGVTQTPRYLIKTRGQQVTLSCSPISGHRSVSWYQQTPGQGLQFLFEYFSETQRNKGNFPGRFSGRQFSNSRSEMNVSTLELGDSALYLCASRQGATNTGELFFGEGSRLTVL.

In this sample, this clonotype turned up many times. CDR3 DNA: TGTGCCAGCAGAGGTTGGGTCCGAGGTACCCTCCACTTT. Residues: CASRGWVRGTLHF. The chain employs TRBV6-2 or TRBV6-3 and TRBJ1-6; the D is unclear. The CDR3 is 13 amino acids. Trimming removed 6 bases at V and 14 bases at J, with 17 bases between. CDR1 and CDR2 (germline): MNHEY, SVGEGT.